This TCR beta chain was observed in a study of human T cells and chemical hapten exposure. The CDR3 is made up of 14 amino acids. TCRdb re-derived calls from the RACE reads in MiXCR, one entry per CDR3 protein. The table has tens of thousands of distinct CDR3 sequences, 3.5% to 5% seen once. Time point meaning: healthy volunteer bleed at 2 weeks. Unfractionated whole blood yielded the extracted total RNA. This TCR came from a human donor in good health. Some clones in this sample may be carry-over from other donors' samples. The chain combines TRBV21-1 with TRBJ2-1. TRBV21-1 is listed as a pseudogene. The sequencing sample was made of whole blood. The CDR3 sequence: CASSKVRGWVEQFF. CDR3 sequence (DNA): TGTGCCAGCAGCAAAGTTAGAGGATGGGTTGAGCAGTTCTTC.